This T cell receptor (beta chain) appears in the sequencing data of a study of shared clonotypes between healthy human individuals. Study-wide results and caveats: Naive subsets, compared against memory subsets, generally had larger estimated richness values. Unshared clonotypes carried lower generation probabilities than those common to all four donors. In this cohort, only blood was sampled, and tissue repertoires likely differ.

This CDR3 spans 14 amino acids. Trimming cost V 0 bases and J 3 bases, with 9 bases left between them. Germline CDR1 SGHDT, CDR2 YYEEEE. Notes on this clone: Its antigen is undetermined. The sample has other DNA sequences that encode this CDR3 too.

CD45RO-negative cells were positively selected for CCR7, leaving out terminally differentiated effector memory CD45RA+ cells. Libraries were prepared by immunoSEQ multiplex PCR; TCRdb keeps only in-frame clonotypes and omits some of them. Here the sample spans about 2 million clones, about 94% being singletons. The specimen was naive CD8+ T cells sorted from blood. This TCR was sampled from a man younger than 30 in good health. J is TRBJ1-2 and V is TRBV5-6; TRBD1 is a possible D gene (5 bases). CDR3 DNA sequence: TGTGCCAGCAGCTTGGGTCAGGGTTACTATGGCTACACCTTC. This encodes CASSLGQGYYGYTF.